The 29 T cell receptor beta chains reported below all come from one sample, sequenced in a study of blood T cell repertoires in COVID-19. Repertoires were generated with immunoSEQ multiplex PCR, while TCRdb's copy carries only in-frame clones and drops some. The data show 100,000 to 150,000 clones, with around 81% seen just once and 17% held by the top ten. The sequencing sample was made of peripheral blood. All receptors derive from a man between 25 and 39 years old with COVID-19, enrolled during active disease.

The V gene is TRBV28, the J gene TRBJ1-3; 7 positions match TRBD1. The J segment lost 0 bases and the V segment lost 9 bases, leaving 20 bases of the junction unmatched. The CDR3 covers 19 residues. Germline-derived CDR1 and CDR2 are MDHEN and SYDVKM. DNA for the CDR3: TGTGCCAGAGAGGGGGCGGTAGTAACTGCAACAATCTCTGGAAACACCATATATTTT. Its translation is CAREGAVVTATISGNTIYF.

V and J are TRBV3-1 (or the pseudogene TRBV3-2) and TRBJ2-2; 12 positions match TRBD2. With 1 base clipped from V and 5 bases from J, the junction kept 5 bases outside the gene matches. Germline CDR1 reads LGHDT; CDR2 reads YNNKEL (reference sequence). The CDR3 covers 17 residues. CDR3 DNA: TGTGCCAGCAGCCAAGCTACTAGCGGGAGGAGTACCGGGGAGCTGTTTTTT. Encoded protein: CASSQATSGRSTGELFF.

Notes on this clone: The DNA is left out, because the CDR3 cannot be placed on it with certainty; the CDR3 is given as TCRdb lists it. The rearrangement uses TRBV21-1 and TRBJ2-1; the listed D gene, TRBD2, was not tested against the DNA. TRBV21-1 constitutes a pseudogene. The CDR3 contains 17 residues when both ends are counted. This chain's CDR3 is CASSTLVGAGSHNEQFF.

This chain joins TRBV27 and TRBJ1-2; the D gene is possibly TRBD1 (6 bases). Trimming left V 3 bases short and J 0 bases short, with 17 bases between. CDR3 size: 17 residues. Germline-derived CDR1 and CDR2 are MNHEY and SMNVEV (reference sequence). The CDR3 sequence is CASSFRGARGPNYGYTF. The CDR3 region has the DNA TGTGCCAGCAGTTTTCGGGGGGCCCGGGGTCCTAACTATGGCTACACCTTC.

This chain connects TRBV19 to TRBJ1-1; a weak D match, TRBD1 (6 bases). This CDR3 comprises 15 residues. Germline CDR1 LNHDA, CDR2 SQIVND (reference sequence). Trimming removed 6 bases from V and 1 base from J, with 15 bases in between. DNA of the CDR3: TGTGCCAGTAGGAAGGGGGGGATGGCGAACACTGAAGCTTTCTTT. Its protein product is CASRKGGMANTEAFF.

The V gene is TRBV27, the J gene TRBJ1-2, with 10 positions matching TRBD1. This CDR3 contains 14 residues. Germline lookup yields CDR1 MNHEY and CDR2 SMNVEV (reference sequence). J lost 7 bases, V lost 8 bases, and 10 bases had no gene match. The CDR3 DNA is TGTGCCAGCCGACAGGACAGGGGGTTTCTTGGCTACACCTTC. This encodes CASRQDRGFLGYTF.

This clone was observed once. V is TRBV9 and J is TRBJ2-3; 10 bases line up with TRBD2. J gave up 6 bases and V 3 bases, and 10 bases lay outside the gene matches. The CDR3 loop spans 16 amino acids. The germline V gene encodes CDR1 SGDLS and CDR2 YYNGEE. The CDR3 loop is CASSATSGLPADTQYF. CDR3 DNA: TGTGCCAGCAGCGCGACTAGCGGGCTTCCCGCGGATACGCAGTATTTT.

This chain joins TRBV3-1 (or the pseudogene TRBV3-2) and TRBJ1-1, with 8 bases lining up with TRBD1. CDR3 length: 15 residues. J lost 2 bases, V lost 0 bases, and 2 bases had no gene match. Germline CDR1 and CDR2: LGHDT and YNNKEL (reference sequence). The CDR3 nucleotides read TGTGCCAGCAGCCAAGACAGGGGGCTCAACACTGAAGCTTTCTTT. It translates to CASSQDRGLNTEAFF.

The chain combines TRBV4-2 with TRBJ2-7, with 7 nucleotides matching TRBD2. The V gene's germline CDR1 is LGHNA and CDR2 YNFKEQ. Trimming cost V 8 bases and J 2 bases; bases outside gene matches: 6. The CDR3 runs to 13 residues. The DNA of the CDR3 is TGTGCCAGCGAAGGGACTACCCCCTACGAGCAGTACTTC. Protein sequence: CASEGTTPYEQYF.

The CDR3 loop reads CASSLDGGFLYEQYF. The CDR3 region has the DNA TGTGCCAGCAGCTTGGACGGAGGGTTTCTCTACGAGCAGTACTTC. This chain connects TRBV5-5 to TRBJ2-7, with D possibly matching TRBD2 (6 bases). The CDR3 runs 15 residues. CDR1 is SGHKS, CDR2 YYEKEE, per germline (reference sequence). Trimming removed 0 bases at V and 3 bases at J, with 13 bases between.

This chain's CDR3 is CATSDFGLDNEQFF. The CDR3 region has the DNA TGTGCCACCAGTGATTTTGGGCTCGACAATGAGCAGTTCTTC. The V gene is TRBV24-1, the J gene TRBJ2-1; D gene uncertain. The CDR3 sequence is 14 residues long. CDR1 and CDR2 (germline): KGHDR, SFDVKD. With 1 base removed from V and 5 bases from J, the gap between germline ends came to 8 bases.

In its sample, this clone was seen once. The chain carries TRBV7-9 and TRBJ1-1, with D hard to call. The CDR3 is 13 residues long. Germline V gene data show CDR1 as SEHNR and CDR2 as FQNEAQ (reference sequence). V shed 7 bases and J shed 5 bases, with 14 bases lying between them. The chain's CDR3 is CASTTPGRTEAFF. DNA of the CDR3: TGTGCCAGCACCACACCGGGGAGGACTGAAGCTTTCTTT. Filled out from reference TRBV7-9 and TRBJ1-1, the complete variable domain reads DTGVSQNPRHKITKRGQNVTFRCDPISEHNRLYWYRQTLGQGPEFLTYFQNEAQLEKSRLLSDRFSAERPKGSFSTLEIQRTEQGDSAMYLCASTTPGRTEAFFGQGTRLTVV.

In its sample, this clone was seen once. The chain combines TRBV28 with TRBJ1-6; 7 bases line up with TRBD1. The junction had 3 bases not matched to a gene; V was cut back by 6 bases and J by 4 bases. The CDR3 is made up of 14 amino acids. CDR1 and CDR2 from the germline V gene are MDHEN and SYDVKM. The DNA of the CDR3 is TGTGCCAGCAGCTCACAGGGGTATAATTCACCCCTCCACTTT. This encodes CASSSQGYNSPLHF. Looking up the rest from reference TRBV28 and TRBJ1-6 gives the full variable domain: DVKVTQSSRYLVKRTGEKVFLECVQDMDHENMFWYRQDPGLGLRLIYFSYDVKMKEKGDIPEGYSVSREKKERFSLILESASTNQTSMYLCASSSQGYNSPLHFGNGTRLTVT.

V and J are TRBV9 and TRBJ2-7; D may be TRBD2 (6 bases). The germline CDR1 and CDR2 sequences are SGDLS and YYNGEE. The CDR3 length is 15 residues. V lost 3 bases and J lost 1, with 14 bases in between. CDR3 sequence: CASSARRGSSYEQYF. CDR3 DNA sequence: TGTGCCAGCAGCGCCCGGAGGGGATCATCCTACGAGCAGTACTTC. The whole variable domain, remainder taken from reference TRBV9 and TRBJ2-7, is DSGVTQTPKHLITATGQRVTLRCSPRSGDLSVYWYQQSLDQGLQFLIQYYNGEERAKGNILERFSAQQFPDLHSELNLSSLELGDSALYFCASSARRGSSYEQYFGPGTRLTVT.

The sample holds a few counts of this clone. The rearrangement joins TRBV5-1 to TRBJ2-7, with D possibly TRBD2 on 5 matching bases. This CDR3 is built from 15 residues. V dropped 6 bases and J dropped 1 base, with 17 bases sitting between them. Germline-derived CDR1 and CDR2 are SGHRS and YFSETQ. For the CDR3, the DNA is TGCGCCAGCAAGGATACGGGAACAATGTCCTACGAGCAGTACTTC. Its translation is CASKDTGTMSYEQYF.

The J gene is TRBJ1-2, the V gene TRBV10-1; TRBD1 is a possible D gene (6 bases). Trimming took 8 bases from V and 7 from J, leaving 14 bases between them. The germline V gene encodes CDR1 WNHNN and CDR2 SYGVQD (reference sequence). The CDR3 has 12 residues. CDR3 in DNA: TGCGCCAGCGTTACAGGGCTCGGTGGCTACACCTTC. Residues: CASVTGLGGYTF.

V usage is TRBV6-6 and J usage is TRBJ1-1, with 9 bases lining up with TRBD1. Germline CDR1 is MNHNY and CDR2 is SVGAGI (reference sequence). V lost 6 bases to trimming and J lost 6 bases; unmatched junction nucleotides: 8. This CDR3 comprises 14 residues. This CDR3 is CASRIQGQGAEAFF. The CDR3 DNA sequence: TGTGCCAGCAGGATCCAGGGACAGGGCGCTGAAGCTTTCTTT.

This clone was seen a few times. The chain links TRBV7-2 to TRBJ1-6, with 7 bases fitting TRBD1. Germline CDR1 SGHTA, CDR2 FQGNSA. The J segment lost 10 bases and the V segment lost 0 bases, leaving 9 bases of the junction unmatched. The CDR3 has 16 residues. The CDR3 reads CASSLAAGGGRSPLHF. The DNA of the CDR3 is TGTGCCAGCAGCTTAGCGGCAGGGGGAGGAAGATCACCCCTCCACTTT.

CDR3 residues: CASSTSGDYEQYF. The CDR3 nucleotides read TGCGCCAGCAGCACTAGCGGCGACTACGAGCAGTACTTC. The genes are TRBV4-1 and TRBJ2-7; 8 bases line up with TRBD2. CDR1 is MGHRA and CDR2 is YSYEKL in the germline V gene. J was trimmed by 3 bases and V by 5 bases; bases with no gene match: 3. The CDR3 covers 13 residues.

This chain connects TRBV11-2 to TRBJ2-7; 7 positions agree with TRBD1. In germline, CDR1 is SGHAT, CDR2 FQNNGV. J lost 5 bases, V lost 1 base, and 8 bases had no gene match. There are 15 residues in the CDR3. Written as DNA, the CDR3 is TGTGCCAGCAGCTTAGGGAAGACAGGGAAGCACGAGCAGTACTTC. Amino acid sequence: CASSLGKTGKHEQYF.

This clone was seen a handful of times. This chain connects TRBV12-2 to TRBJ2-5; the table's D call, TRBD1, was not checked against the DNA. TRBV12-2 represents a pseudogene. The CDR3 is 15 residues long. CDR3 in DNA: TGTGCAAGTCGCTTATACCACAGGGGGGATGAGACCCAGTACTTC. Amino acids: CASRLYHRGDETQYF.

V usage is TRBV5-1 and J usage is TRBJ1-2; no clear D. Germline V gives CDR1 SGHRS, CDR2 YFSETQ. This CDR3 has 15 amino acids. Trimming pared 0 bases from V and 8 bases from J, leaving 17 bases between. In DNA, the CDR3 is TGCGCCAGCAGCTTGGATTTGCCGGTTTCGGGAGGCTACACCTTC. This sequence encodes CASSLDLPVSGGYTF.

The V call is TRBV11-3, the J call TRBJ2-3; 9 bases are a match to TRBD1. Looked up from germline, CDR1 is SGHNT and CDR2 is YENEEA. The CDR3 is 17 residues long. Trimming at V came to 5 bases and at J to 5 bases, leaving 14 bases not matched to a gene. CDR3 sequence: CASSPRTYRGQLDTQYF. The CDR3 region has the DNA TGTGCCAGCAGCCCCCGCACATACAGGGGGCAGTTAGATACGCAGTATTTT.

This clone occurred many times. J is TRBJ1-2 and V is TRBV10-3, with D possibly being TRBD1 (5 bases). V was shortened by 2 bases and J by 0 bases, with 10 bases between the two germline ends. From germline, CDR1 is ENHRY and CDR2 SYGVKD. The CDR3 sequence is 15 residues long. CDR3 loop: CAISEGLQANYGYTF. CDR3 nucleotide sequence: TGTGCCATCAGTGAGGGATTACAGGCTAACTATGGCTACACCTTC.

The CDR3 is CASSLDVAWAGGSTDTQYF. The CDR3 DNA follows: TGTGCCAGCAGCTTAGATGTGGCGTGGGCAGGGGGTTCCACAGATACGCAGTATTTT. This rearrangement joins TRBV7-9 to TRBJ2-3; 7 bases map to TRBD1. The CDR3 length is 19 residues. The germline V gene has CDR1 SEHNR and CDR2 FQNEAQ (reference sequence). Losses at the gene ends were 1 base for V and 2 bases for J; bases not matched to a gene: 15.

Details on this clone: The same CDR3 can be traced to other DNA sequences in this sample. The V and J genes are TRBV14 and TRBJ1-3; 8 positions agree with TRBD1. The CDR3 runs to 16 residues. The ends lost 2 bases at V and 1 base at J; junction bases unmatched: 4. Germline CDR1 is SGHDN and CDR2 is FVKESK. The CDR3 DNA sequence: TGTGCCAGCAGCCAAAGAACAGGGGGATCTGGAAACACCATATATTTT. This codes for CASSQRTGGSGNTIYF. Full variable domain (outside the CDR3, taken from reference TRBV14 and TRBJ1-3): EAGVTQFPSHSVIEKGQTVTLRCDPISGHDNLYWYRRVMGKEIKFLLHFVKESKQDESGMPNNRFLAERTGGTYSTLKVQPAELEDSGVYFCASSQRTGGSGNTIYFGEGSWLTVV.

This clone was recorded once. The rearrangement links TRBV6-6 to TRBJ2-7; 11 bases are a match to TRBD2. The V gene end was trimmed by 5 bases and the J gene end by 2 bases; junction bases not matched to a gene: 11. CDR3 length: 17 amino acids. Germline assignment: CDR1 MNHNY and CDR2 SVGAGI (reference sequence). The CDR3 DNA is TGTGCCAGCAGTCCCATCCCCGGTAGCGGGAGGGCCTACGAGCAGTACTTC. The encoded protein is CASSPIPGSGRAYEQYF.

This clone has more than one count but fewer than ten. The CDR3, as DNA: TGCGCCTTTCTCGTCCGGACTTCCCCTCACGAGCAGTACTTC. This codes for CAFLVRTSPHEQYF. J is TRBJ2-7 and V is TRBV10-1; a possible D gene is TRBD2 (5 bases). The V gene lost 11 bases and the J gene lost 5 bases, with 22 bases spanning the gap. Germline CDR1 WNHNN, CDR2 SYGVQD (reference sequence). The CDR3 is 14 residues long.

This clone has a handful of counts. This chain uses TRBV19 with TRBJ1-1, with 7 bases fitting TRBD1. Germline lookup yields CDR1 LNHDA and CDR2 SQIVND (reference sequence). V gave up 5 bases and J gave up 1 base; unmatched junction bases: 10. The CDR3 has 16 amino acids. Here the CDR3 reads CASSGRTGAPNTEAFF. The CDR3 DNA reads TGTGCCAGTAGTGGACGCACAGGGGCACCGAACACTGAAGCTTTCTTT.